The clone carrying this T cell receptor beta chain was recorded once. In TCRdb, the RT-PCR reads were re-called with MiXCR into one record per CDR3 protein. The top ten clones hold 3% to 4.5% of a sample with about 680,000 distinct CDR3 sequences, over 12% of them seen once. The TCR was taken from a female donor in good health, serving as a healthy control. Material: memory CD4+ T cells from blood.

CDR3 bases: TGTGCCAGTAGTTTACAGTCCGGCTCCTACAATGAGCAGTTCTTC. Translated: CASSLQSGSYNEQFF. This sequence joins TRBV19 and TRBJ2-1; D is ambiguous. Trimming stripped 5 bases from V and 0 bases from J, with 11 bases between. This CDR3 contains 15 residues. CDR1 and CDR2 from the germline V gene are LNHDA and SQIVND (reference sequence).